The source of this TCR beta chain is a study of early T cells in non-severe SARS-CoV-2 infection (dated by TCRdb to the early 2020s). Background on the whole study: TCR sequencing used bulk RNA from unsorted whole blood, so alpha and beta chains could not be paired. On the study overall, not on this receptor specifically: Matching against VDJdb was skewed toward anti-spike CD8 responses, likely underestimated virus-specific expansions, and missed private and CD4 specificities.

The library was built by means of 5' RACE. Instrument on record: NextSeq 500. To correct for sequencing error and PCR bias, the TCR library protocol tagged individual cDNA molecules with unique molecular identifiers. Both TCR alpha and beta chains were sequenced, and tight co-correlation was observed between alpha and beta sequence abundances in each sample. Turning to the authors' computational methods: Decombinator V4 was used to annotate the V gene, J gene and CDR3 of the TCR sequences. TCRs were defined as expanded if a significant change between any two time points was detected under a Poisson model with p below 0.0001. TCR abundances were normalised to the total number of TCRs sequenced per sample and were expressed as counts per million. MAIT TCRs were defined by TRAV1-2 paired with TRAJ12, TRAJ20 or TRAJ33, and iNKT TCRs by TRAV10 paired with TRAJ18. A search of VDJdb, accessed on 1 November 2021, was run for TCRs annotated to CMV, EBV and SARS-CoV-2, with TCRs annotated for multiple antigens excluded. TCRdb itself trimmed the public reads at Q25 with fastp, ran MiXCR and retained productive beta chains. Rows are unified per CDR3 protein, each entry keeping the most common DNA and genes. TCRdb's processing, not the authors' own work, is the source of the V and J calls. The sample data list around 12,000 distinct CDR3 sequences, and around 4.9% of these were observed just once. The top ten clonotypes cover about a tenth of the sample.

The sample holds many counts of this clonotype. The target of this receptor is not known. Base qualities are not recorded, but no much larger clone differs from it by a single base. The study was a case-control design nested within a healthcare worker cohort in London, UK, with weekly nasopharyngeal swab PCR tests and blood sampling. Healthcare workers were enrolled in the week of the UK lockdown, from 23 to 31 March 2020, and were followed every week for up to 16 weeks. V loses 8 bases, J loses 0 bases, and the germline ends lie 14 bases apart. The CDR3 covers 15 residues, taking in both the cysteine and the phenylalanine. Of all the DNA, just the CDR3 is kept, 45 bases in frame from base 1.

Source material: whole blood. The sequence was collected from an adult who was a healthcare worker with PCR-confirmed SARS-CoV-2 infection or an uninfected control (not recorded which). Recombination connected TRBV12-3 or TRBV12-4 to TRBJ2-1; a weak D assignment points to TRBD2 (5 bases agree). The CDR3 has the sequence CASATRGSSYNEQFF. DNA sequence: TGTGCCAGCGCCACCCGGGGAAGCTCCTACAATGAGCAGTTCTTC.